Below, 27 T cell receptor beta chains from the same sample are listed, as sequenced in a study of T cell repertoires in cytomegalovirus infection. From the reads, TCRdb called clonotypes with MiXCR, one entry per CDR3 protein. The sample holds some 800,000 distinct CDR3 sequences, 25% to 35% seen once. Antigens of these TCRs are unknown. The source material was cultured CD8+ T cells from PBMCs, sampled from culture after CMV antigen stimulation. These receptors came from a human donor in good health (CMV status not recorded). Some clones in this sample may be carry-over from other donors' samples.

This clonotype has only a few counts. V and J are TRBV7-2 and TRBJ2-7; D is tentatively TRBD1 or TRBD2 (6 bases each). This CDR3 spans 17 amino acids. Germline V lookup: CDR1 SGHTA, CDR2 FQGNSA. The ends were cut back, 2 bases at V and 4 bases at J, with 21 bases in the middle. The CDR3, as DNA: TGTGCCAGCAGCTTATATCGGTGGGGGGCAGGGTCGTACGAGCAGTACGTC. Its translation: CASSLYRWGAGSYEQYV.

This clonotype showed up just once. The rearrangement links TRBV2 to TRBJ1-5; no clear D. V lost 4 bases and J 3 bases, leaving 13 bases between the germline ends. The CDR3 is 15 residues long. In germline, CDR1 is SNHLY, CDR2 FYNNEI. CDR3 coding DNA: TGTGCCAGCAGTGGGGTCCGTGGGCCCAATCAGCCCCAGCATTTT. Encoded protein: CASSGVRGPNQPQHF. Based on the CDR3 plus reference TRBV2 and TRBJ1-5, the full variable domain is EPEVTQTPSHQVTQMGQEVILRCVPISNHLYFYWYRQILGQKVEFLVSFYNNEISEKSEIFDDQFSVERPDGSNFTLKIRSTKLEDSAMYFCASSGVRGPNQPQHFGDGTRLSIL.

The rearrangement links TRBV12-3 or TRBV12-4 to TRBJ1-5, with a possible D match to TRBD1 (5 bases). Trimming took 7 bases from V and 3 from J, leaving 13 bases between them. The CDR3 extends over 14 amino acids. The CDR3 spells CASKKRGLNQPQHF. The CDR3 coding sequence is TGTGCCAGCAAAAAGAGGGGTCTCAATCAGCCCCAGCATTTT.

As regards this clonotype: An end of the junction does not agree with germline; a read error may underlie this. V and J are TRBV7-9 and TRBJ2-3; D may be TRBD1 (5 bases). The germline V gene has CDR1 SEHNR and CDR2 FQNEAQ (reference sequence). The CDR3 spans 13 residues. The CDR3 protein is CANSPGFADTQYF. The CDR3 DNA follows: TGTGCCAACAGCCCAGGGTTTGCAGATACGCAGTATTTT.

The chain links TRBV5-1 to TRBJ1-1, with 7 bases that match TRBD1. V lost 3 bases and J lost 0; bases outside the gene matches: 8. The length of the CDR3 is 16 residues. Germline values: CDR1 SGHRS, CDR2 YFSETQ. The CDR3 region is CASSWTTTGVNTEAFF. In DNA, the CDR3 is TGCGCCAGCAGCTGGACTACCACAGGGGTGAACACTGAAGCTTTCTTT. Combining the CDR3 with reference TRBV5-1 and TRBJ1-1 gives the whole variable domain KAGVTQTPRYLIKTRGQQVTLSCSPISGHRSVSWYQQTPGQGLQFLFEYFSETQRNKGNFPGRFSGRQFSNSRSEMNVSTLELGDSALYLCASSWTTTGVNTEAFFGQGTRLTVV.

This clonotype has only a few counts. The chain couples TRBV7-9 to TRBJ2-7; D not certain. CDR3 length: 14 residues. Deletions cut 5 bases from V and 2 bases from J, with 13 bases between. The germline V gene encodes CDR1 SEHNR and CDR2 FQNEAQ (reference sequence). Here the CDR3 reads CASSPYTEPYEQYF. CDR3 DNA: TGTGCCAGCAGCCCATACACCGAACCCTACGAGCAGTACTTC.

This clonotype was counted ten times or more. This chain connects TRBV7-6 to TRBJ2-5; D gene ambiguous. This CDR3 region has 14 residues. V shed 6 bases and J shed 4 bases, with 15 bases lying between them. Germline CDR1 is SGHVS and CDR2 is FNYEAQ. CDR3 residues: CASRPDPFGETQYF. The CDR3 nucleotides are TGTGCCAGCAGACCGGACCCTTTCGGAGAGACCCAGTACTTC.

V and J are TRBV4-2 and TRBJ2-3; D is possibly TRBD1 (6 bases). From germline, CDR1 is LGHNA and CDR2 YNFKEQ. The CDR3 extends over 16 amino acids. V was trimmed by 0 bases and J by 5 bases, leaving 15 bases between them. The CDR3 coding sequence is TGTGCCAGCAGCCAAGAGTACAGGGTTCTCGGAGATACGCAGTATTTT. It specifies CASSQEYRVLGDTQYF.

V and J are TRBV5-8 and TRBJ2-7; 9 bases fit TRBD1. Germline V gene lookup returns CDR1 SGHTS and CDR2 YDEGEE. The V gene end was trimmed by 2 bases and the J gene end by 4 bases; junction bases not matched to a gene: 13. The CDR3 spans 17 residues. CDR3 sequence: CASSLRGQGGIPYEQYV. The CDR3 nucleotides read TGTGCCAGCAGCTTAAGGGGACAGGGAGGAATCCCTTACGAGCAGTACGTC.

V usage is TRBV7-8 and J usage is TRBJ1-4; D remains ambiguous. Germline V gene data show CDR1 as SGHVS and CDR2 as FQNEAQ. The CDR3 covers 16 residues. V was shortened by 3 bases and J by 0 bases, with 11 bases between the two germline ends. Here the CDR3 reads CASSFYGPATNEKLFF. The CDR3 DNA is TGTGCCAGCAGCTTTTACGGGCCTGCAACTAATGAAAAACTGTTTTTT. The full variable domain, completed using reference TRBV7-8 and TRBJ1-4, is GAGVSQSPRYKVAKRGQDVALRCDPISGHVSLFWYQQALGQGPEFLTYFQNEAQLDKSGLPSDRFFAERPEGSVSTLKIQRTQQEDSAVYLCASSFYGPATNEKLFFGSGTQLSVL.

This clonotype has a handful of counts. In DNA, the CDR3 is TGTGCCAGCAGTGAAAGGGCAGGGGTGGATGGCTACACCTTC. This encodes CASSERAGVDGYTF. The V and J genes are TRBV2 and TRBJ1-2; D possibly corresponds to TRBD1 (6 bases). The V and J ends lost 2 bases and 6 bases respectively, with 13 bases between them. Germline V lookup: CDR1 SNHLY, CDR2 FYNNEI. The length of the CDR3 is 14 residues.

The chain links TRBV6-2 or TRBV6-3 to TRBJ2-7, with TRBD2 matching over 10 bases. CDR3 length: 13 residues. Per the germline V gene, CDR1 is MNHEY and CDR2 is SVGEGT. V was pared by 0 bases and J by 7 bases, with 0 bases of the junction left unmatched. As DNA, the CDR3 is TGTGCCAGCAGTTACTCGACTAGCGGGGAGCAGTACGTC. Translated, it gives CASSYSTSGEQYV.

This clonotype was recorded many times. CDR3 sequence: CASSSTPDRDGYTF. The DNA of the CDR3 is TGTGCCAGCAGCTCAACCCCTGACAGGGACGGCTACACCTTC. The chain links TRBV7-2 to TRBJ1-2, with TRBD1 matching 7 bases. The CDR3 totals 14 residues. Germline CDR1 SGHTA, CDR2 FQGNSA. V dropped 4 bases and J dropped 8; count of bases not matched to a gene: 10.

The chain links TRBV27 to TRBJ2-6; 7 positions agree with TRBD1. V gave up 7 bases and J gave up 4 bases; unmatched junction bases: 13. CDR3 length: 17 residues. Germline CDR1 reads MNHEY; CDR2 reads SMNVEV (reference sequence). In nucleotides, the CDR3 is TGTGCCAGCAAGCCGGGACAGTCCCCCTCGGGGGCCAACGTCCTGACTTTC. Translating gives CASKPGQSPSGANVLTF.

The chain combines TRBV12-3 or TRBV12-4 with TRBJ1-4; D uncertain. This CDR3 is built from 14 residues. The V end was cut by 5 bases, the J end by 3 bases, with 10 bases between. The CDR3 DNA is TGTGCCAGCAGTCAACCGGCCCCTAATGAAAAACTGTTTTTT. It encodes CASSQPAPNEKLFF.

V and J are TRBV6-1 and TRBJ2-1; the D gene is possibly TRBD2 (5 bases). Germline CDR1 reads MNHNS; CDR2 reads SASEGT. CDR3 length: 15 residues. V shed 2 bases and J shed 4 bases, with 12 bases lying between them. The CDR3 DNA reads as TGTGCCAGCAGTGAATCGACGGGAAGATACAATGAGCAGTTCTTC. This encodes CASSESTGRYNEQFF.

The table lists this clonotype with a few counts. The V gene is TRBV7-9, the J gene TRBJ2-7; TRBD1 matches 7 bases. The trim removed 5 bases at V and 2 bases at J, leaving 6 bases unmatched. CDR3 length: 14 amino acids. In germline, CDR1 is SEHNR, CDR2 FQNEAQ (reference sequence). The CDR3 here is CASSQGQLPYEQYV. DNA for the CDR3: TGTGCCAGCAGCCAGGGACAGCTCCCCTACGAGCAGTACGTC.

Comments on this clonotype: A much larger clone lies a single base off, so this may be a read error. This chain joins TRBV7-9 and TRBJ1-1; TRBD1 might be the D (5 bases). Trimming stripped 5 bases from V and 5 bases from J, with 9 bases between. Germline V gene lookup returns CDR1 SEHNR and CDR2 FQNEAQ (reference sequence). The CDR3 has 12 residues. The CDR3: CASSRGETEAFF. In DNA form, the CDR3 reads TGTGCCAGCAGCCGAGGGGAGACTGAAGCTTTCTTT.

V is TRBV11-2 and J is TRBJ2-2; possibly TRBD2 for D (6 bases). Germline V gives CDR1 SGHAT, CDR2 FQNNGV. Trimming pared 0 bases from V and 6 bases from J, leaving 20 bases between. The CDR3 length is 18 residues. CDR3 nucleotides: TGTGCCAGCAGCTTAGATCGGCGACCCAGAAGGAGGGCCGGGGAGCTGTTTTTT. This sequence encodes CASSLDRRPRRRAGELFF.

The chain carries TRBV5-6 and TRBJ1-1; 10 nucleotides agree with TRBD1. Per germline, CDR1 SGHDT and CDR2 YYEEEE. Trimming took 5 bases from V and 4 from J; bases not matched to a gene: 5. The CDR3 length is 14 residues. Written as DNA, the CDR3 is TGTGCCAGCAGGAGTGGACAGGGGGTCACTGAAGCTTTCTTT. Translation gives CASRSGQGVTEAFF. Full variable domain (outside the CDR3, taken from reference TRBV5-6 and TRBJ1-1): DAGVTQSPTHLIKTRGQQVTLRCSPKSGHDTVSWYQQALGQGPQFIFQYYEEEERQRGNFPDRFSGHQFPNYSSELNVNALLLGDSALYLCASRSGQGVTEAFFGQGTRLTVV.

In its sample, this clonotype was seen a few times. The V gene is TRBV28, the J gene TRBJ1-1; D is unclear. V was pared by 5 bases and J by 2 bases, with 15 bases between. The germline CDR1 and CDR2 sequences are MDHEN and SYDVKM. CDR3 length: 15 amino acids. The CDR3 loop is CASSVTDGPNTEAFF. Written as DNA, the CDR3 is TGTGCCAGCAGTGTCACCGACGGTCCTAACACTGAAGCTTTCTTT.

This clonotype was seen only a few times. The chain carries TRBV4-1 and TRBJ2-1; tentatively, D is TRBD2 (7 bases). CDR1 is MGHRA and CDR2 is YSYEKL in the germline V gene. V gave up 1 base and J gave up 6 bases, with 16 bases separating them. The CDR3 length is 16 residues. In nucleotides, the CDR3 is TGCGCCAGCAGCCAAGTGGGGGGGGGCTTAAGCAATGAGCAGTTCTTC. Its translation: CASSQVGGGLSNEQFF.

V is TRBV11-2 and J is TRBJ2-5; 9 bases map to TRBD1. The CDR3 is 16 residues long. Germline values: CDR1 SGHAT, CDR2 FQNNGV. Unmatched junction bases numbered 13, after V lost 5 bases and J lost 6 bases. The CDR3 DNA sequence: TGTGCCAGCAGCCCTACCGGGACAGGGACGGGGAAGACCCAGTACTTC. Amino acids: CASSPTGTGTGKTQYF. Drawing the rest from reference TRBV11-2 and TRBJ2-5, the complete variable domain is EAGVAQSPRYKIIEKRQSVAFWCNPISGHATLYWYQQILGQGPKLLIQFQNNGVVDDSQLPKDRFSAERLKGVDSTLKIQPAKLEDSAVYLCASSPTGTGTGKTQYFGPGTRLLVL.

This clonotype turned up a few times. This chain links TRBV27 with TRBJ1-5; 8 bases match TRBD1. There are 14 residues in the CDR3. Germline lookup yields CDR1 MNHEY and CDR2 SMNVEV (reference sequence). J was trimmed by 7 bases and V by 6 bases; bases with no gene match: 8. The CDR3, as DNA: TGTGCCAGCAGAGGACAGGGTGTAGGCCAGCCCCAGCATTTT. Translation gives CASRGQGVGQPQHF.

This clonotype turned up a few times. V is TRBV6-6 and J is TRBJ2-2, with no clear D. This CDR3 region has 11 residues. Germline loops: CDR1 MNHNY, CDR2 SVGAGI (reference sequence). V was cut by 9 bases and J by 5 bases, with 7 bases left in between. The CDR3 protein is CASGATGELFF. The CDR3, as DNA: TGTGCCAGTGGCGCGACCGGGGAGCTGTTTTTT.

This clonotype was detected only a few times. The rearrangement joins TRBV7-9 to TRBJ1-5, with D perhaps matching TRBD1 (6 bases). CDR3 length: 15 residues. Trimming stripped 3 bases from V and 0 bases from J, with 9 bases between. In germline, CDR1 is SEHNR, CDR2 FQNEAQ (reference sequence). CDR3 protein: CASSFHRDSNQPQHF. CDR3 DNA: TGTGCCAGCAGCTTCCACAGGGATAGCAATCAGCCCCAGCATTTT.

V usage is TRBV7-8 and J usage is TRBJ1-5; D is undetermined. The CDR3 has 15 residues. The V gene lost 5 bases and the J gene lost 2 bases, with 13 bases spanning the gap. The germline V gene has CDR1 SGHVS and CDR2 FQNEAQ. CDR3 protein: CASSPPGLGNQPQHF. CDR3 nucleotides: TGTGCCAGCAGCCCACCCGGGCTAGGCAATCAGCCCCAGCATTTT.